This T cell receptor (beta chain) appears in the sequencing data of a study of blood T cell repertoires in COVID-19. Across the study: Some COVID-19 samples were acute and others convalescent; all came from the United States, Italy and Spain.

Trimming took off 0 bases at V and 3 bases at J, with 11 bases between the two ends. Germline loops: CDR1 LGHDT, CDR2 YNNKEL (reference sequence). The CDR3 is made up of 15 amino acids. The Seattle patients, enrolled during active infection, were followed longitudinally. Authors' analysis steps: Reference gene primer amplification yielded estimated nucleated cell counts. Measured with immunoSEQ multiplex PCR; TCRdb has only the in-frame clones, and not every one. V and J calls and clone size are copied from that table; D and trimming were computed from the DNA. The table shows a few hundred thousand clones, with more than 80% occurring only once.

The sequenced sample was peripheral blood. This TCR was recovered from a woman aged 30 to 39 with COVID-19, enrolled during active disease. The chain employs TRBV3-1 (or the pseudogene TRBV3-2) and TRBJ2-5; a possible D gene is TRBD2 (5 bases). CDR3 sequence: CASSQDVKEEETQYF. CDR3 coding DNA: TGTGCCAGCAGCCAAGACGTGAAGGAGGAAGAGACCCAGTACTTC.